This T cell receptor beta chain was documented in a study of metastatic and nonmetastatic thyroid tumors. The wider study: Repertoires from blood and tumor or nodule tissue of malignant and benign thyroid patients were compared. Study-wide findings and caveats: Across blood and tumor, TCR beta diversity in malignant thyroid tumors was reportedly significantly higher than in benign nodules.

In the study's own analysis: Building a distant-metastasis classifier for papillary thyroid cancer drew on CDR3 differences across clinicopathological groups. TCRdb redid the clone calls on the PCR reads using MiXCR. These V and J calls derive from TCRdb rather than the authors' analysis. The table records some 20,000 clones, around 33% of them present only once. About this clone: Its antigen is currently unknown.

Before thyroid surgery, none of the patients had received any treatment. This TCR was sampled from a female donor with papillary thyroid cancer or a benign thyroid nodule (not recorded which). Some clones in this sample may be carry-over from other donors' samples. Sequenced: tumor tissue.

The CDR3 sequence is CASMNSPTDTQYF. CDR3 DNA: TGTGCCAGCATGAATAGCCCCACAGATACGCAGTATTTT. The chain uses TRBV6-1 and TRBJ2-3; no definite D call. The germline V gene encodes CDR1 MNHNS and CDR2 SASEGT. The CDR3 spans 13 residues. V lost 7 bases and J lost 2, with 10 bases in between.